This passage covers 13 T cell receptor beta chains from one sample sequenced in a study of T cell responses to AZD1222 COVID-19 vaccine. Repertoires were generated with immunoSEQ multiplex PCR, while TCRdb's copy carries only in-frame clones and drops some. The sample holds tens of thousands of clones, under 90% seen once. Sample: peripheral blood, taken 28 days after the second AZD1222 dose. The receptors derive from an adult who received the AZD1222 COVID-19 vaccine.

The chain employs TRBV5-1 and TRBJ2-5; TRBD2 agrees at 9 bases. The germline CDR1 and CDR2 sequences are SGHRS and YFSETQ. The CDR3 contains 14 residues. V gave up 0 bases and J gave up 3 bases; unmatched junction bases: 0. For the CDR3, the DNA is TGCGCCAGCAGCTTGGTAGCGGGGGAAGAGACCCAGTACTTC. Its translation is CASSLVAGEETQYF.

This clone was counted once. The rearrangement uses TRBV18 and TRBJ2-7, with D perhaps assigned TRBD1 or TRBD2 (5 bases each). This CDR3 contains 14 residues. Trimming stripped 0 bases from V and 4 bases from J, with 10 bases between. Germline values: CDR1 KGHSH, CDR2 LQKENI. CDR3 sequence (DNA): TGTGCCAGCTCACCACCACAGGAGGCGTACGAGCAGTACTTC. Its translation is CASSPPQEAYEQYF.

This clone has a single count. This sequence joins TRBV3-1 (or the pseudogene TRBV3-2) and TRBJ1-6, with unresolved D. Germline V gene sequence: CDR1 LGHDT, CDR2 YNNKEL (reference sequence). CDR3 length: 15 amino acids. Trimming shortened V by 1 base and J by 9 bases, and 13 bases separated the two germline ends. CDR3 DNA: TGTGCCAGCAGCCAAGTCGGAGGGATGGGTTCACCCCTCCACTTT. Translating gives CASSQVGGMGSPLHF.

The chain employs TRBV28 and TRBJ2-1, with 9 bases lining up with TRBD2. V was clipped by 2 bases and J by 4 bases; unmatched bases: 3. Germline V gene lookup returns CDR1 MDHEN and CDR2 SYDVKM. The CDR3 loop spans 15 amino acids. CDR3 in amino acids: CASSLAGGRYNEQFF. Written as DNA, the CDR3 is TGTGCCAGCAGTTTAGCGGGGGGGCGGTACAATGAGCAGTTCTTC.

The chain carries TRBV6-5 and TRBJ1-6, with D possibly being TRBD1 (5 bases). Germline V gene sequence: CDR1 MNHEY, CDR2 SVGAGI. CDR3 length: 15 amino acids. The germline V and J ends were trimmed by 0 bases and 7 bases, with 10 bases remaining between them. Here the CDR3 reads CASSYSQGSNSPLHF. CDR3 DNA sequence: TGTGCCAGCAGTTACTCGCAGGGAAGCAATTCACCCCTCCACTTT.

V usage is TRBV7-8 and J usage is TRBJ2-1; no definite D call. The CDR3 has 15 residues. Germline loops: CDR1 SGHVS, CDR2 FQNEAQ. The V gene lost 4 bases and the J gene lost 4 bases, with 14 bases spanning the gap. CDR3 protein: CASSSERVVYNEQFF. In DNA, the CDR3 is TGTGCCAGCAGCTCTGAAAGGGTGGTTTACAATGAGCAGTTCTTC.

This clone was observed once. This sequence joins TRBV28 and TRBJ1-6; a weak D match, TRBD1 (6 bases). The CDR3 has 16 amino acids. CDR1 and CDR2 (germline): MDHEN, SYDVKM. The V end was cut by 8 bases, the J end by 2 bases, with 16 bases between. The CDR3 loop reads CASLPAGGPYNSPLHF. In nucleotides, the CDR3 is TGTGCCAGCCTCCCCGCCGGGGGCCCCTATAATTCACCCCTCCACTTT.

V usage is TRBV7-8 and J usage is TRBJ1-3; 9 nucleotides line up with TRBD1. V gave up 5 bases and J gave up 7 bases; unmatched junction bases: 12. The V gene's germline CDR1 is SGHVS and CDR2 FQNEAQ. There are 16 residues in the CDR3. The CDR3 DNA is TGTGCCAGCAGCAGCCCCCGGGACAGGGTATACAACACCATATATTTT. It translates to CASSSPRDRVYNTIYF.

The chain uses TRBV19 and TRBJ2-1; TRBD2 matches 11 bases. The CDR3 runs to 17 residues. V lost 3 bases and J lost 1; bases outside the gene matches: 5. Germline-derived CDR1 and CDR2 are LNHDA and SQIVND (reference sequence). The CDR3, as DNA: TGTGCCAGTAGTATTAGCGGGGGGGCCAGTTCCTACAATGAGCAGTTCTTC. This encodes CASSISGGASSYNEQFF.

For the CDR3, the DNA is TGTGCCAGCAGTGCCTTCGGACAGGTCCTTACCTACGAGCAGTACTTC. Its protein is CASSAFGQVLTYEQYF. The chain recombines TRBV27 with TRBJ2-7; 7 nucleotides line up with TRBD1. Losses at the gene ends were 5 bases for V and 2 bases for J; bases not matched to a gene: 12. Germline V gene lookup returns CDR1 MNHEY and CDR2 SMNVEV (reference sequence). CDR3 length: 16 residues.

The chain joins TRBV10-3 to TRBJ1-1; tentative D call: TRBD1 (5 bases). The CDR3 sequence is 11 residues long. Germline loops: CDR1 ENHRY, CDR2 SYGVKD. V lost 10 bases, J lost 4 bases, and 10 bases lay in between. The DNA of the CDR3 is TGTGCCAGTACCGGGGGCACTGAAGCTTTCTTT. It specifies CASTGGTEAFF.

The chain's CDR3 is CSVEERTGGRSWGYEQYF. The CDR3 nucleotides read TGCAGCGTTGAAGAAAGGACAGGGGGCCGCTCTTGGGGGTACGAGCAGTACTTC. The V call is TRBV29-1, the J call TRBJ2-7; 11 nucleotides line up with TRBD1. The ends lost 0 bases at V and 4 bases at J; junction bases unmatched: 14. This CDR3 is built from 18 residues. Germline values: CDR1 SQVTM, CDR2 ANQGSEA.

The J gene is TRBJ1-2, the V gene TRBV7-9, with a possible D match to TRBD1 (6 bases). CDR3 length: 14 residues. V shed 5 bases and J shed 7 bases, with 17 bases lying between them. Per the germline V gene, CDR1 is SEHNR and CDR2 is FQNEAQ (reference sequence). This CDR3 reads CASSPSGLGGGYTF. CDR3 in DNA: TGTGCCAGCAGCCCCTCAGGGCTAGGGGGTGGCTACACCTTC.